A single sample is the source of the 20 T cell receptor beta chains below, sequenced in a study of cytomegalovirus exposure and HLA in healthy donors. The assay was immunoSEQ multiplex PCR, and TCRdb's table has in-frame clones only and misses some. The data hold about 310,000 clones, with 88% observed a single time. Sequencing was performed on PBMCs. The receptors come from a man aged 25-45 years in good health and CMV-seronegative.

The gene calls are TRBV6-6 and TRBJ2-1; TRBD1 matches 8 bases. The V gene end was trimmed by 8 bases and the J gene end by 7 bases; junction bases not matched to a gene: 7. Germline CDR1 is MNHNY and CDR2 is SVGAGI (reference sequence). The length of the CDR3 is 13 residues. The CDR3 DNA is TGTGCCAGCGGCCGGGACAGGTTTAATGAGCAGTTCTTC. Its translation is CASGRDRFNEQFF.

V usage is TRBV12-5 and J usage is TRBJ1-3, with unresolved D. V was pared by 1 base and J by 0 bases, with 4 bases between. The germline CDR1 and CDR2 sequences are LGHNT and FRNRAP. This CDR3 spans 14 amino acids. The CDR3 loop reads CASGLDYSGNTIYF. The CDR3 DNA is TGTGCTAGTGGTTTGGACTACTCTGGAAACACCATATATTTT.

The gene calls are TRBV19 and TRBJ1-2, with D unresolved. V lost 8 bases, J lost 7 bases, and 11 bases lay in between. Germline V CDR1 and CDR2: LNHDA, SQIVND (reference sequence). The CDR3 runs 11 residues. The CDR3 nucleotides read TGTGCCAGTTCCCGGGGAGGTGGCTACACCTTC. Translated: CASSRGGGYTF.

The chain links TRBV2 to TRBJ2-7; D is ambiguous. Trimming cost V 4 bases and J 2 bases, with 9 bases left between them. The CDR3 runs to 13 residues. Per germline, CDR1 SNHLY and CDR2 FYNNEI. CDR3 coding DNA: TGTGCCAGCAGTGCCCTAACGCCCTACGAGCAGTACTTC. Translation: CASSALTPYEQYF. The full variable domain, rest sourced from reference TRBV2 and TRBJ2-7, is EPEVTQTPSHQVTQMGQEVILRCVPISNHLYFYWYRQILGQKVEFLVSFYNNEISEKSEIFDDQFSVERPDGSNFTLKIRSTKLEDSAMYFCASSALTPYEQYFGPGTRLTVT.

This rearrangement joins TRBV5-1 to TRBJ1-5; TRBD1 matches 7 bases. From germline, CDR1 is SGHRS and CDR2 YFSETQ. The CDR3 extends over 16 amino acids. V dropped 0 bases and J dropped 3; count of bases not matched to a gene: 6. CDR3 sequence: CASSLAPRGDNQPQHF. CDR3 in DNA: TGCGCCAGCAGCTTGGCTCCCAGGGGGGACAATCAGCCCCAGCATTTT.

The chain couples TRBV5-1 to TRBJ1-2; TRBD1 matches 9 bases. Germline V gene data show CDR1 as SGHRS and CDR2 as YFSETQ. The CDR3 has 15 residues. Losses at the gene ends were 3 bases for V and 5 bases for J; bases not matched to a gene: 8. The CDR3 bases are TGCGCCAGCAGCTCAGGGGACAGGGAAACTTATGGCTACACCTTC. It codes for CASSSGDRETYGYTF.

The J gene is TRBJ2-7, the V gene TRBV5-1; D is possibly TRBD2 (5 bases). From germline, CDR1 is SGHRS and CDR2 YFSETQ. The CDR3 spans 14 residues. V shed 4 bases and J shed 2 bases, with 13 bases lying between them. CDR3 in DNA: TGCGCCAGCAGCCTGGACCTGGGAGCCTACGAGCAGTACTTC. Protein: CASSLDLGAYEQYF.

The chain carries TRBV14 and TRBJ2-3; D is unclear. V was trimmed by 1 base and J by 4 bases, leaving 15 bases between them. This CDR3 contains 16 residues. Germline lookup yields CDR1 SGHDN and CDR2 FVKESK. CDR3 region: CASSQVVPGISDTQYF. In nucleotides, the CDR3 is TGTGCCAGCAGCCAAGTCGTTCCGGGTATCTCAGATACGCAGTATTTT.

The chain combines TRBV29-1 with TRBJ1-1; D is unresolved. V gave up 6 bases and J gave up 2 bases, with 10 bases separating them. The CDR3 is 12 residues long. CDR1 is SQVTM, CDR2 ANQGSEA, per germline. The CDR3 nucleotides read TGCAGCGTACAGAGTTCCAACACTGAAGCTTTCTTT. Translation: CSVQSSNTEAFF.

The rearrangement joins TRBV6-4 to TRBJ1-1, with D uncertain. CDR3 length: 13 residues. Germline V gene sequence: CDR1 MRHNA, CDR2 SNTAGT. Trimming pared 5 bases from V and 3 bases from J, leaving 10 bases between. In nucleotides, the CDR3 is TGTGCCAGCAGTAACAGTATGGACACTGAAGCTTTCTTT. Translation gives CASSNSMDTEAFF.

This sequence joins TRBV7-2 and TRBJ1-6; 12 bases line up with TRBD1. Germline CDR1 SGHTA, CDR2 FQGNSA. The junction had 5 bases not matched to a gene; V was cut back by 5 bases and J by 9 bases. The CDR3 totals 15 residues. The CDR3 DNA is TGTGCCAGCAGCCCCGGGACAGGGGGCGCTTCACCCCTCCACTTT. It encodes CASSPGTGGASPLHF.

The chain is built from TRBV29-1 and TRBJ1-1; 10 bases map to TRBD1. The length of the CDR3 is 13 residues. The germline V gene has CDR1 SQVTM and CDR2 ANQGSEA. V lost 7 bases, J lost 4 bases, and 6 bases stayed unmatched. CDR3 nucleotides: TGCAGCGCCGATAGGACAGGGGGCACTGAAGCTTTCTTT. It codes for CSADRTGGTEAFF.

Note on this clone: This sample includes further DNA sequences coding for the same CDR3. The J gene is TRBJ2-5, the V gene TRBV5-1; D gene uncertain. Looked up from germline, CDR1 is SGHRS and CDR2 is YFSETQ. The CDR3 covers 11 residues. Trimming took 5 bases from V and 1 from J, leaving 3 bases between them. The CDR3 region is CASSRQETQYF. The CDR3 DNA reads TGCGCCAGCAGTCGCCAAGAGACCCAGTACTTC. Full variable domain (rest looked up from reference TRBV5-1 and TRBJ2-5): KAGVTQTPRYLIKTRGQQVTLSCSPISGHRSVSWYQQTPGQGLQFLFEYFSETQRNKGNFPGRFSGRQFSNSRSEMNVSTLELGDSALYLCASSRQETQYFGPGTRLLVL.

V usage is TRBV28 and J usage is TRBJ2-7, with 8 nucleotides matching TRBD2. From germline, CDR1 is MDHEN and CDR2 SYDVKM. The CDR3 has 15 residues. With V trimmed by 5 bases and J by 6 bases, 12 bases remained unmatched. CDR3 loop: CASSPGGAGSREQYF. CDR3 DNA: TGTGCCAGCAGTCCGGGGGGGGCCGGGTCGCGCGAGCAGTACTTC.

The chain uses TRBV4-1 and TRBJ2-2, with TRBD2 matching over 9 bases. Germline-derived CDR1 and CDR2 are MGHRA and YSYEKL. CDR3 length: 20 amino acids. Germline trimming cut 2 bases from V and 4 bases from J; bases unmatched to any gene: 17. The CDR3 region has the DNA TGCGCCAGCAGCCAACCAGCGGGGGGCATCGGTGGTGAGAGCACCGGGGAGCTGTTTTTT. Translation: CASSQPAGGIGGESTGELFF.

V usage is TRBV11-3 and J usage is TRBJ2-5; 9 positions match TRBD2. The CDR3 covers 17 residues. Germline-derived CDR1 and CDR2 are SGHNT and YENEEA. The ends lost 0 bases at V and 5 bases at J; junction bases unmatched: 10. CDR3 sequence (DNA): TGTGCCAGCAGCTTAGATCATCTAGCGGGGACCAGGGAGACCCAGTACTTC. This encodes CASSLDHLAGTRETQYF.

In this sample, this clone turned up a few times. The chain recombines TRBV6-5 with TRBJ1-6, with 9 bases that match TRBD1. Germline V gene data show CDR1 as MNHEY and CDR2 as SVGAGI. Trimming cost V 6 bases and J 10 bases; bases outside gene matches: 10. The CDR3 is 15 amino acids. CDR3 bases: TGTGCCAGCAGAACCGGGACAGGGATAATCTCACCCCTCCACTTT. This translates into CASRTGTGIISPLHF.

V and J are TRBV10-3 and TRBJ1-5, with 7 bases identical to TRBD1. The CDR3 is made up of 14 amino acids. V dropped 3 bases and J dropped 2; count of bases not matched to a gene: 1. The germline V gene encodes CDR1 ENHRY and CDR2 SYGVKD. CDR3 region: CAISDQGGNQPQHF. CDR3 in DNA: TGTGCCATCAGTGATCAGGGGGGCAATCAGCCCCAGCATTTT.

The chain uses TRBV5-1 and TRBJ2-3; TRBD2 matches 11 bases. The CDR3 runs to 18 residues. Unmatched junction bases numbered 13, after V lost 2 bases and J lost 5 bases. Germline V gene lookup returns CDR1 SGHRS and CDR2 YFSETQ. As DNA, the CDR3 is TGCGCCAGCAGCTTCCTATTAACTAGCGGGGGACGTCAAGATACGCAGTATTTT. This translates into CASSFLLTSGGRQDTQYF.

This chain joins TRBV6-6 and TRBJ1-2; 8 bases are shared with TRBD1. This CDR3 is 14 amino acids long. The V and J ends lost 6 bases and 8 bases, in that order; junction bases with no gene match: 11. Germline CDR1 MNHNY, CDR2 SVGAGI (reference sequence). CDR3 in amino acids: CASSSGQGPGGYTF. In nucleotides, the CDR3 is TGTGCCAGCAGCAGTGGACAGGGACCGGGCGGCTACACCTTC.